A single sample is the source of the 5 T cell receptor beta chains below, sequenced in a study of tumor-infiltrating lymphocytes in primary liver carcinoma. Blood RNA originated from unsorted whole blood, with germline DNA additionally extracted. A constant-region primer primed TCR beta cDNA synthesis from about 0.55 ug of total RNA. Each TCR beta library was derived from three nested multiplex PCR rounds that employed slightly modified ARM-PCR. TRBV1-TRBV30 forward primers paired with a C-beta reverse primer were used in the first two PCR rounds, which ran approximately 11 cycles each. One entry per CDR3 protein, called by TCRdb with MiXCR from the multiplex PCR reads. The sample lists fewer than 350,000 distinct CDR3 sequences, about 61% occurring once. Material: peripheral blood. These receptors originate from a man in his forties with primary liver carcinoma and hepatitis B virus infection.

This sequence joins TRBV11-2 and TRBJ1-5; 7 nucleotides match TRBD1. Germline assignment: CDR1 SGHAT and CDR2 FQNNGV. The CDR3 contains 15 residues. Trimming took 5 bases from V and 5 from J; bases not matched to a gene: 9. CDR3 amino acids: CASSTRGGAYQPQHF. CDR3 bases: TGTGCCAGCAGCACCAGGGGGGGGGCATATCAGCCCCAGCATTTT. Drawing the rest from reference TRBV11-2 and TRBJ1-5, the complete variable domain is EAGVAQSPRYKIIEKRQSVAFWCNPISGHATLYWYQQILGQGPKLLIQFQNNGVVDDSQLPKDRFSAERLKGVDSTLKIQPAKLEDSAVYLCASSTRGGAYQPQHFGDGTRLSIL.

With respect to this clonotype: A single base separates this from a much larger clone, so it may be a read error. The gene calls are TRBV6-1 and TRBJ2-2; the match to TRBD2 covers 7 bases. This CDR3 contains 14 residues. Looked up from germline, CDR1 is MNHNS and CDR2 is SASEGT. V lost 7 bases to trimming and J lost 0 bases; unmatched junction nucleotides: 2. CDR3 DNA: TGTGCCAGCAATGCGGGAGCGAACACCGGGGAGCTGTTTTTT. It codes for CASNAGANTGELFF.

This clonotype has at least ten counts. The rearrangement links TRBV11-2 to TRBJ2-7; D gene ambiguous. The CDR3 is 13 residues long. Germline V gene sequence: CDR1 SGHAT, CDR2 FQNNGV. V was pared by 3 bases and J by 2 bases, with 8 bases between. The CDR3 nucleotides are TGTGCCAGCAGCTTGTCCTTGACCTACGAGCAGTACTTC. Protein product: CASSLSLTYEQYF. The whole variable domain, remainder taken from reference TRBV11-2 and TRBJ2-7, is EAGVAQSPRYKIIEKRQSVAFWCNPISGHATLYWYQQILGQGPKLLIQFQNNGVVDDSQLPKDRFSAERLKGVDSTLKIQPAKLEDSAVYLCASSLSLTYEQYFGPGTRLTVT.

Note on this clonotype: The germline gene is not matched at one end of the junction; a read error may be the cause. The V and J genes are TRBV5-4 and TRBJ2-3, with D possibly being TRBD2 (6 bases). The CDR3 totals 16 residues. The germline V gene encodes CDR1 SGHNT and CDR2 YYREEE (reference sequence). The CDR3 DNA sequence: TGTGCCAGCAGCTTCTCCTCGACTAGGAGTACAGATAGGCAGTATTTT. It yields the protein CASSFSSTRSTDRQYF. Full variable domain (remainder filled in from reference TRBV5-4 and TRBJ2-3): ETGVTQSPTHLIKTRGQQVTLRCSSQSGHNTVSWYQQALGQGPQFIFQYYREEENGRGNFPPRFSGLQFPNYSSELNVNALELDDSALYLCASSFSSTRSTDRQYFGPGTRLTVL.

This chain links TRBV6-5 with TRBJ2-1; no firm D call. The V gene's germline CDR1 is MNHEY and CDR2 SVGAGI. The ends were cut back, 6 bases at V and 4 bases at J, with 7 bases in the middle. This CDR3 spans 12 amino acids. The CDR3 DNA reads TGTGCCAGCAGAAAGGAATACAATGAGCAGTTCTTC. This gives the protein CASRKEYNEQFF.